The clone carrying this TCR beta chain has just a few counts. Its antigen is unknown. The sample originates from a study of T cell responses to AZD1222 COVID-19 vaccine. Study-wide context: Second-dose groups at about 4 or about 12 weeks were pooled.

Notes on the study in general: Only a handful of AZD1222 recipients, roughly six in all, had baseline seropositivity. None of the repertoires were sampled until the peak T cell response had passed. Clonal diversity was possibly underestimated; the donors were predominantly white British and more often female.

The data were produced by immunoSEQ multiplex PCR, yet TCRdb's version contains in-frame clones alone and is incomplete. Of 150,000 to 200,000 clones in the sample, 85% to 90% were seen once. Deletions cut 6 bases from V and 10 bases from J, with 21 bases between. Germline CDR1 is SQVTM and CDR2 is ANQGSEA. The CDR3 totals 13 residues. The sample consisted of peripheral blood, taken on day 0 of AZD1222 vaccination. The TCR comes from an adult in good health. The rearrangement links TRBV29-1 to TRBJ1-1; D gene uncertain. CDR3 bases: TGCAGCGTAGCAGCCCGGACCCTCCGGGGAGCTTTCTTT. It is translated as CSVAARTLRGAFF.